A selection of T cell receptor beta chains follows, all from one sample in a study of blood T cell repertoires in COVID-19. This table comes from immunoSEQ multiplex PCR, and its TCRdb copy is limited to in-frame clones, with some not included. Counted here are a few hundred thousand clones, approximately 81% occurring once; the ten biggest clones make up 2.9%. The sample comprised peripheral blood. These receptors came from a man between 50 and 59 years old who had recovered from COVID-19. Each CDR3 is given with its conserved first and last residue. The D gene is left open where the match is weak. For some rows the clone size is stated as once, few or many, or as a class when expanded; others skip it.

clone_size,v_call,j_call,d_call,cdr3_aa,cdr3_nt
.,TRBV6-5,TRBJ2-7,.,CASSYSRGSYEQYF,TGTGCCAGCAGTTACTCGAGAGGTTCCTACGAGCAGTACTTC
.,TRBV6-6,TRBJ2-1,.,CASSPLPGLNNEQFF,TGTGCCAGCAGTCCACTCCCTGGGCTCAACAATGAGCAGTTCTTC
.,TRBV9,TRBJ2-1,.,CASSVEVGRSGEQFF,TGTGCCAGCAGCGTAGAGGTGGGGAGGTCCGGTGAGCAGTTCTTC
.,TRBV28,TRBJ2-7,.,CASSPRGYEQYF,TGTGCCAGCAGTCCCCGCGGCTACGAGCAGTACTTC
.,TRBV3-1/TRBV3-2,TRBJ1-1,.,CASSHWAQNTEAFF,TGTGCCAGCAGCCATTGGGCCCAGAACACTGAAGCTTTCTTT
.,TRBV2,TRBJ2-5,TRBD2,CASAGLARKETQYF,TGTGCCAGCGCAGGACTAGCTCGTAAGGAGACCCAGTACTTC
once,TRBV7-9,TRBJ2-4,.,CASSLAEQLAKNIQYF,TGTGCCAGCAGCTTAGCGGAGCAACTAGCCAAAAACATTCAGTACTTC
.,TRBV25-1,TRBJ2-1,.,CASSDHRSGAYNEQFF,TGTGCCAGCAGTGATCATCGTAGCGGCGCCTACAATGAGCAGTTCTTC
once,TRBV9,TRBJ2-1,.,CASSASLTGEYNEQFF,TGTGCCAGCAGTGCTAGCTTAACGGGAGAATACAATGAGCAGTTCTTC
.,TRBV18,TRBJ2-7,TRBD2,CASSRVPGTSLITYEQYF,TGTGCCAGCTCACGGGTACCCGGGACTAGCCTAATCACCTACGAGCAGTACTTC
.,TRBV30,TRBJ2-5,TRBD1,CAWRWDRTQETQYF,TGTGCCTGGAGGTGGGACAGGACCCAAGAGACCCAGTACTTC
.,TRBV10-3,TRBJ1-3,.,CAISGRVSGNTIYF,TGTGCCATCAGTGGGCGGGTCTCTGGAAACACCATATATTTT
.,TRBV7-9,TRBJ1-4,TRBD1,CASRTGEGGRKLFF,TGTGCCAGCAGGACAGGGGAAGGCGGCAGAAAACTGTTTTTT
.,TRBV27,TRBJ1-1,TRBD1,CASSRTGFTEAFF,TGTGCCAGCAGTAGGACAGGCTTCACTGAAGCTTTCTTT
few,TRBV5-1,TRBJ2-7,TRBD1,CASSFPRTGGSYEQYF,TGCGCCAGCAGCTTTCCTCGGACAGGGGGCTCCTACGAGCAGTACTTC
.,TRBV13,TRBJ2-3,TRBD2,CASSSRGSGGSTDTQYF,TGTGCCAGCAGCTCGAGGGGCAGCGGGGGATCCACAGATACGCAGTATTTT
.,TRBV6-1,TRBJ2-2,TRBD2,CASSEGAGVYTGELFF,TGTGCCAGCAGTGAAGGGGCGGGAGTGTACACCGGGGAGCTGTTTTTT
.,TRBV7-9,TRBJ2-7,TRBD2,CASEASGSYEQYF,TGTGCCAGCGAGGCTAGCGGGAGCTACGAGCAGTACTTC
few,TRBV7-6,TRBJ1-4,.,CASSLAVGDQLFF,TGTGCCAGCAGCTTAGCGGTAGGGGATCAACTGTTTTTT
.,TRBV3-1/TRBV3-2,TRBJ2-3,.,CASSLGRSIDTQYF,TGTGCCAGCAGCTTGGGCCGCAGCATAGATACGCAGTATTTT
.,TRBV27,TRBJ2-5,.,CASSLRGGLLLETQYF,TGTGCCAGCAGTTTACGGGGAGGCCTTCTACTGGAGACCCAGTACTTC
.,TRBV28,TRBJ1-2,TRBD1,CASSLPGQGAYGYGYTF,TGTGCCAGCAGTTTACCAGGACAGGGGGCATACGGCTATGGCTACACCTTC
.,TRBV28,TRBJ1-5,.,CASSSRGPQHF,TGTGCCAGCAGTTCTCGGGGGCCCCAGCATTTT
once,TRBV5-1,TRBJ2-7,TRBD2,CASSVGLAGTYEQYF,TGCGCCAGCAGTGTGGGACTAGCGGGAACCTACGAGCAGTACTTC
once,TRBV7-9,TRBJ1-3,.,CASTATLSGNTIYF,TGTGCCAGCACCGCGACACTCTCTGGAAACACCATATATTTT
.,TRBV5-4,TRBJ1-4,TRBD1,CASSNSGTGGEKLFF,TGTGCCAGCAGCAATTCCGGGACAGGGGGGGAAAAACTGTTTTTT
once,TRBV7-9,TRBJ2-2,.,CASSRGTLTGELFF,TGTGCCAGCAGCCGAGGGACTTTGACCGGGGAGCTGTTTTTT
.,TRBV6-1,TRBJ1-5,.,CASSDWGLGQPQHF,TGTGCCAGCAGTGATTGGGGGCTTGGTCAGCCCCAGCATTTT
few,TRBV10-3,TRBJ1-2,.,CAISRDKSYGYTF,TGTGCCATCAGTCGGGACAAAAGCTATGGCTACACCTTC
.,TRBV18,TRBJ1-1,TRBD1,CASSPGDRSNTEAFF,TGTGCCAGCTCACCAGGGGACAGGTCGAACACTGAAGCTTTCTTT
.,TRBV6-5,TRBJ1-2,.,CASSSARLFNYGYTF,TGTGCCAGCAGTTCAGCCAGGCTGTTCAACTATGGCTACACCTTC
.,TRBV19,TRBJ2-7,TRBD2,CASSQAGYYEQYF,TGTGCCAGTAGCCAAGCGGGATACTACGAGCAGTACTTC
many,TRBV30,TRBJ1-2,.,CAWSRQTGLLSNYGYTF,TGTGCCTGGAGTAGACAGACAGGTCTCCTTTCTAACTATGGCTACACCTTC